The 9 T cell receptor beta chains below all came from one sample that was sequenced in a study of blood T cell repertoires in COVID-19. Sequencing was performed with immunoSEQ multiplex PCR; in TCRdb, only in-frame clones are kept and a portion is missing. The data show 9,000 to 13,000 clones, roughly 89% seen once. Sample: peripheral blood. These receptors all come from a human donor in a cohort sampled during active COVID-19.

The chain is built from TRBV11-3 and TRBJ1-6, with no clear D. The CDR3 is made up of 14 amino acids. The V end lost 1 base, the J end lost 7 bases, and 8 bases lay between the germline ends. In germline, CDR1 is SGHNT, CDR2 YENEEA. DNA for the CDR3: TGTGCCAGCAGCTTAGGGCGGGTAAATTCACCCCTCCACTTT. Translation: CASSLGRVNSPLHF. Using reference TRBV11-3 and TRBJ1-6 for the parts outside the CDR3, the full variable domain is EAGVVQSPRYKIIEKKQPVAFWCNPISGHNTLYWYLQNLGQGPELLIRYENEEAVDDSQLPKDRFSAERLKGVDSTLKIQPAELGDSAVYLCASSLGRVNSPLHFGNGTRLTVT.

This clone was observed a single time. This chain joins TRBV12-3 or TRBV12-4 and TRBJ1-6; D gene unclear. The CDR3 has 13 residues. The V and J ends lost 5 bases and 10 bases respectively, with 12 bases between them. The CDR3 DNA sequence: TGTGCCAGCAGTCCTCCCCCGGGGTCACCCCTCCACTTT. This codes for CASSPPPGSPLHF.

The chain has TRBV3-1 (or the pseudogene TRBV3-2) and TRBJ1-4; 9 positions agree with TRBD1. This CDR3 comprises 16 residues. V dropped 2 bases and J dropped 8; count of bases not matched to a gene: 9. Per germline, CDR1 LGHDT and CDR2 YNNKEL (reference sequence). The CDR3: CASSQPQGARGEKLFF. In DNA form, the CDR3 reads TGTGCCAGCAGCCAACCACAGGGGGCGAGAGGGGAAAAACTGTTTTTT.

CDR3 protein: CASSLNVDRGLYHYEQYF. The CDR3 DNA reads TGTGCCAGCAGCCTCAACGTAGACAGGGGGCTTTACCACTACGAGCAGTACTTC. This chain connects TRBV13 to TRBJ2-7, with 10 bases identical to TRBD1. V shed 5 bases, J shed 3 bases, and the junction held 16 bases outside the gene matches. Germline V gene data show CDR1 as PRHDT and CDR2 as FYEKMQ (reference sequence). The CDR3 spans 18 residues.

A word on this clone: This specimen includes other DNA sequences encoding the same CDR3. The chain links TRBV11-3 to TRBJ1-1; weak D call: TRBD1 (5 bases). CDR1 SGHNT and CDR2 YENEEA come from the germline V gene. The CDR3 runs 12 residues. V lost 5 bases and J 5 bases, leaving 9 bases between the germline ends. This chain's CDR3 is CASSPGGTEAFF. In DNA form, the CDR3 reads TGTGCCAGCAGCCCTGGGGGGACTGAAGCTTTCTTT.

J is TRBJ2-1 and V is TRBV3-1 (or the pseudogene TRBV3-2); maybe TRBD1 (5 bases). V lost 0 bases, J lost 10 bases, and 10 bases lay in between. The length of the CDR3 is 13 residues. Germline V gene data show CDR1 as LGHDT and CDR2 as YNNKEL (reference sequence). The DNA for the CDR3 is TGTGCCAGCAGCCAAGATTCAGGGTGGGAGCAGTTCTTC. Protein product: CASSQDSGWEQFF.

The chain employs TRBV9 and TRBJ1-6; D is possibly TRBD1 (6 bases). The CDR3 sequence is 14 residues long. V gave up 3 bases and J gave up 7 bases, with 11 bases separating them. Germline CDR1 is SGDLS and CDR2 is YYNGEE. The DNA for the CDR3 is TGTGCCAGCAGCGGACAGGTTCCAAATTCACCCCTCCACTTT. This gives the protein CASSGQVPNSPLHF.

The gene calls are TRBV10-3 and TRBJ2-1, with 10 bases aligning to TRBD1. CDR3 length: 14 amino acids. CDR1 ENHRY and CDR2 SYGVKD come from the germline V gene. Trimming took 6 bases from V and 4 from J; bases not matched to a gene: 3. The CDR3 DNA follows: TGTGCCATCAGGGGGACAGGGGAGTACAATGAGCAGTTCTTC. Translating it yields CAIRGTGEYNEQFF.

The rearrangement uses TRBV24-1 and TRBJ2-3, with D possibly matching TRBD2 (6 bases). This CDR3 comprises 14 residues. CDR1 and CDR2 (germline): KGHDR, SFDVKD. Trimming cost V 4 bases and J 6 bases, with 13 bases left between them. The CDR3 loop reads CATSDPAGRDTQYF. For the CDR3, the DNA is TGTGCCACCAGTGACCCCGCGGGAAGGGATACGCAGTATTTT.